One sample yielded the 20 T cell receptor beta chains listed below, sequenced in a study of memory CD4+ T cells and cytomegalovirus serostatus. Single viable CD3+CD4+CD8-CD45RO+ cells were sorted as the memory CD4+ T cells. Repertoires were generated with immunoSEQ multiplex PCR, while TCRdb's copy carries only in-frame clones and drops some. The repertoire has 50,000 to 70,000 clones, 70% to 85% of them found once; the top ten carry about 2.4%. The sequenced material came from memory CD4+ T cells from blood. These receptors were taken from an adult in good health and CMV-seropositive.

This chain links TRBV27 with TRBJ1-2; D is possibly TRBD1 (5 bases). Germline CDR1 is MNHEY and CDR2 is SMNVEV (reference sequence). The CDR3 is 14 amino acids. V lost 3 bases, J lost 6 bases, and 14 bases lay in between. The CDR3 region is CASSFIGGTDGYTF. Written as DNA, the CDR3 is TGTGCCAGCAGTTTTATCGGGGGTACAGATGGCTACACCTTC.

A word on this clone: One end of the junction does not line up with germline, which may come from a read error. V gene TRBV7-2 combines with J gene TRBJ2-7; 7 bases match TRBD1. The germline CDR1 and CDR2 sequences are SGHTA and FQGNSA. The CDR3 totals 16 residues. CDR3 residues: CASSLVGGQAIGAFNF. In DNA, the CDR3 is TGTGCCAGCAGCTTAGTAGGCGGACAGGCGATTGGCGCTTTTAACTTC.

The V gene is TRBV11-3, the J gene TRBJ2-1; D is possibly TRBD2 (6 bases). Germline V gives CDR1 SGHNT, CDR2 YENEEA. This CDR3 spans 17 amino acids. V lost 1 base and J 4 bases, leaving 17 bases between the germline ends. The CDR3 DNA reads as TGTGCCAGCAGCTTAGGGGGGGAGCGCAGGAGGTACAATGAGCAGTTCTTC. It yields the protein CASSLGGERRRYNEQFF.

The chain links TRBV14 to TRBJ2-5, with D unclear. Per the germline V gene, CDR1 is SGHDN and CDR2 is FVKESK. V was trimmed by 0 bases and J by 2 bases, leaving 10 bases between them. This CDR3 is 15 amino acids long. This CDR3 is CASSQDWRSQETQYF. CDR3 bases: TGTGCCAGCAGCCAAGACTGGCGCTCACAAGAGACCCAGTACTTC.

This clone was counted between two and nine times. V usage is TRBV2 and J usage is TRBJ1-2; D is undetermined. Germline CDR1 reads SNHLY; CDR2 reads FYNNEI. This CDR3 region has 12 residues. V shed 1 base and J shed 4 bases, with 4 bases lying between them. The CDR3 nucleotides are TGTGCCAGCAGTGAAGAGCGCTATGGCTACACCTTC. It yields the protein CASSEERYGYTF.

The rearrangement uses TRBV5-1 and TRBJ1-2; D is undetermined. The CDR3 runs to 15 residues. Trimming left V 0 bases short and J 7 bases short, with 16 bases between. Germline CDR1 is SGHRS and CDR2 is YFSETQ. CDR3 loop: CASSLDAPGSTGYTF. The CDR3 DNA follows: TGCGCCAGCAGCTTGGATGCTCCCGGATCAACTGGCTACACCTTC.

This rearrangement joins TRBV6-6 to TRBJ1-2; D gene ambiguous. CDR1 and CDR2 (germline): MNHNY, SVGAGI (reference sequence). There are 13 residues in the CDR3. Trimming took 4 bases from V and 7 from J, leaving 13 bases between them. The CDR3 DNA reads as TGTGCCAGCAGTTTAGAGCTGCCGGGTGGCTACACCTTC. Its translation is CASSLELPGGYTF.

The J gene is TRBJ2-2, the V gene TRBV9; 9 bases line up with TRBD2. Germline trimming cut 3 bases from V and 8 bases from J; bases unmatched to any gene: 11. The V gene's germline CDR1 is SGDLS and CDR2 YYNGEE. The CDR3 totals 16 residues. This chain's CDR3 is CASSARTSERSGELFF. The DNA of the CDR3 is TGTGCCAGCAGCGCCAGGACTAGCGAACGATCTGGGGAGCTGTTTTTT.

The V call is TRBV11-2, the J call TRBJ2-7; D possibly corresponds to TRBD1 (6 bases). The CDR3 is 15 residues long. Deletions cut 3 bases from V and 5 bases from J, with 17 bases between. Per the germline V gene, CDR1 is SGHAT and CDR2 is FQNNGV. CDR3: CASSFDRITAHEQYF. For the CDR3, the DNA is TGTGCCAGCAGCTTCGACAGGATAACGGCACACGAGCAGTACTTC.

This clone was seen a few times. This chain connects TRBV15 to TRBJ2-3; D is unclear. The CDR3 extends over 14 amino acids. CDR1 is LNHNV, CDR2 YYDKDF, per germline (reference sequence). The ends were cut back, 0 bases at V and 2 bases at J, with 6 bases in the middle. As DNA, the CDR3 is TGTGCCACCAGCAGAGATAAAGTCACAGATACGCAGTATTTT. As protein: CATSRDKVTDTQYF. Full variable domain (rest looked up from reference TRBV15 and TRBJ2-3): DAMVIQNPRYQVTQFGKPVTLSCSQTLNHNVMYWYQQKSSQAPKLLFHYYDKDFNNEADTPDNFQSRRPNTSFCFLDIRSPGLGDTAMYLCATSRDKVTDTQYFGPGTRLTVL.

The chain combines TRBV5-4 with TRBJ2-1; 8 bases are a match to TRBD1. The ends lost 4 bases at V and 8 bases at J; junction bases unmatched: 8. Germline V gene sequence: CDR1 SGHNT, CDR2 YYREEE (reference sequence). This CDR3 spans 14 amino acids. The CDR3 nucleotides are TGTGCCAGCAGCAAGGACAGGGCTGGGGATGAGCAGTTCTTC. Its translation is CASSKDRAGDEQFF.

The rearrangement joins TRBV5-6 to TRBJ2-7; D perhaps matches TRBD2 (5 bases). Deletions cut 0 bases from V and 2 bases from J, with 9 bases between. This CDR3 is 14 amino acids long. In germline, CDR1 is SGHDT, CDR2 YYEEEE. CDR3 sequence (DNA): TGTGCCAGCAGCTTGGGGGTGGGAGCCTACGAGCAGTACGTC. It specifies CASSLGVGAYEQYV.

The chain employs TRBV19 and TRBJ2-7; D gene unclear. The germline V gene has CDR1 LNHDA and CDR2 SQIVND (reference sequence). The length of the CDR3 is 13 residues. Trimming pared 3 bases from V and 1 base from J, leaving 7 bases between. The CDR3 nucleotides are TGTGCCAGTAGTATGGACGTATCCTACGAGCAGTACTTC. Its protein product is CASSMDVSYEQYF.

This clone was observed a few times. This chain links TRBV29-1 with TRBJ1-1, with D possibly matching TRBD1 (5 bases). The V gene lost 6 bases and the J gene lost 0 bases, with 11 bases spanning the gap. The CDR3 loop spans 13 amino acids. Germline loops: CDR1 SQVTM, CDR2 ANQGSEA. The CDR3: CSVRDRVNTEAFF. The CDR3 DNA sequence: TGCAGCGTCCGGGACCGGGTGAACACTGAAGCTTTCTTT. The full variable domain, in which reference TRBV29-1 and TRBJ1-1 provide the parts outside the CDR3, is SAVISQKPSRDICQRGTSLTIQCQVDSQVTMMFWYRQQPGQSLTLIATANQGSEATYESGFVIDKFPISRPNLTFSTLTVSNMSPEDSSIYLCSVRDRVNTEAFFGQGTRLTVV.

This chain links TRBV29-1 with TRBJ2-6; D could derive from TRBD1 or TRBD2 (5 bases each). Germline-derived CDR1 and CDR2 are SQVTM and ANQGSEA. The V and J ends lost 7 bases and 4 bases respectively, with 17 bases between them. CDR3 length equals 15 residues. Here the CDR3 DNA reads TGCAGCGCCAGAGTCGTATGGGACGGGGCCAACGTCCTGACTTTC. Its protein product is CSARVVWDGANVLTF.

The V gene is TRBV15, the J gene TRBJ1-2; 9 positions agree with TRBD1. Germline CDR1 and CDR2: LNHNV and YYDKDF (reference sequence). The V and J ends lost 1 base and 4 bases, in that order; junction bases with no gene match: 7. This CDR3 has 16 residues. The CDR3 DNA is TGTGCCACCAGCAGAGGTATCGGGACAGGGACCTATGGCTACACCTTC. It translates to CATSRGIGTGTYGYTF.

The CDR3, as DNA: TGCGCCAGCAGCCAAGTAGGTGGGGCGGGAGCCAACGTCCTGACTTTC. It codes for CASSQVGGAGANVLTF. The V and J genes are TRBV4-3 and TRBJ2-6, with D possibly TRBD2 on 6 matching bases. CDR3 length: 16 residues. In germline, CDR1 is LGHNA, CDR2 YSLEER. The ends were cut back, 1 base at V and 7 bases at J, with 14 bases in the middle.

Details on this clone: One end of the junction is discordant with germline, which a read error may explain. The gene calls are TRBV5-4 and TRBJ1-5; possibly TRBD1 for D (5 bases). Germline CDR1 is SGHNT and CDR2 is YYREEE (reference sequence). CDR3 size: 13 residues. This CDR3 is CASTLTANQPQHF. CDR3 nucleotides: TGTGCCAGCACCTTGACAGCGAATCAGCCCCAGCATTTT.

This chain joins TRBV7-7 and TRBJ2-1; TRBD2 is a possible D gene (5 bases). V was cut by 3 bases and J by 7 bases, with 10 bases left in between. The CDR3 spans 13 residues. Germline V CDR1 and CDR2: SSHAT, FNYEAQ (reference sequence). CDR3: CASSLMRGNEQFF. The CDR3 DNA sequence: TGTGCCAGCAGCTTGATGCGCGGGAATGAGCAGTTCTTC.

The rearrangement uses TRBV7-9 and TRBJ2-1; D possibly corresponds to TRBD2 (5 bases). The CDR3 runs 15 residues. The V end was cut by 3 bases, the J end by 3 bases, with 12 bases between. Per germline, CDR1 SEHNR and CDR2 FQNEAQ (reference sequence). The CDR3 protein is CASSFTLRDYNEQFF. The CDR3 bases are TGTGCCAGCAGCTTTACCCTCCGGGACTACAATGAGCAGTTCTTC.